These T cell receptor beta chains were read from a single sample in a study of T-cell memory formation after mild COVID-19. TCRdb fed the 5' RACE reads into MiXCR, producing one record per CDR3 protein. The sample shows under 450,000 distinct CDR3 sequences, around 22% of them seen only once. Sequencing was carried out using PBMCs or a T cell subset sorted from them (not recorded which). Receptors originate from an adult woman who had mild COVID-19 (a few samples of this study predate the infection). Cell type and time point are not known. The CDR3 runs from the conserved cysteine through the conserved F or W. The D gene is left open where the match is weak. Size values are once, few and many counts, or a class for expanded clones, and some rows have none.

D,size,V,length,J,DNA,CDR3
NA,NA,TRBV18,14,TRBJ2-1,TGTGCCAGCTCACTCTCCGGACAGTACAATGAGCAGTTCTTC,CASSLSGQYNEQFF
NA,few,TRBV6-2/TRBV6-3,14,TRBJ1-1,TGTGCCAGCAGCCACTTAGGAAGTTCCACTGAAGCTTTCTTT,CASSHLGSSTEAFF
NA,NA,TRBV5-6,14,TRBJ2-3,TGTGCCAGCAGACCGGGGTTCCGCACAGATACGCAGTATTTT,CASRPGFRTDTQYF
NA,NA,TRBV4-1,13,TRBJ2-3,TGCGCCAGCAGCCAAGTGATCGGGGGATCGCAGTATTTT,CASSQVIGGSQYF
TRBD2,NA,TRBV24-1,17,TRBJ2-7,TGTGCCACCAGTGCAGGACTAGCGGGAAGTGAGTCCTACGAGCAGTACTTC,CATSAGLAGSESYEQYF
NA,NA,TRBV7-6,17,TRBJ1-1,TGTGCCAGCAGCTTAGCGGGCGGAGGGGCGGGTTCGACTGAAGCTTTCTTT,CASSLAGGGAGSTEAFF
NA,NA,TRBV12-3/TRBV12-4,13,TRBJ1-3,TGTGCCAGCAGACGGGTTTTGGGAAACACCATATATTTT,CASRRVLGNTIYF
TRBD1,NA,TRBV19,15,TRBJ1-5,TGTGCCAGTAGACCCGGACAGGGCCCCAATCAGCCCCAGCATTTT,CASRPGQGPNQPQHF
TRBD1,few,TRBV24-1,17,TRBJ2-1,TGTGCCACCAGTGACTTTTCGGACCGGGACAGGGACAATGAGCAGTTCTTC,CATSDFSDRDRDNEQFF
NA,few,TRBV7-2,13,TRBJ2-2,TGTGCCAGCAGCTTAGTGGAGGGCGGGGAGCTGTTTTTT,CASSLVEGGELFF
NA,NA,TRBV7-8,15,TRBJ1-4,TGTGCCAGCAGCTTAGCCATACTCTTGAATGAAAAACTGTTTTTT,CASSLAILLNEKLFF
TRBD2,NA,TRBV24-1,15,TRBJ2-3,TGTGCCACCAGTGATTCGGGGACTAGCAGAGATACGCAGTATTTT,CATSDSGTSRDTQYF
NA,few,TRBV4-3,15,TRBJ2-7,TGCGCCAGCAGCCAAGAGAGCCGGGGACTCTACGAGCAGTACTTC,CASSQESRGLYEQYF
NA,NA,TRBV7-9,13,TRBJ2-3,TGTGCCAGCAGCTTAACGGCAGCGGATACGCAGTATTTT,CASSLTAADTQYF
TRBD1,NA,TRBV18,16,TRBJ2-3,TGTGCCAGCTCACCACGGACAGGGAGTGAATCAGATACGCAGTATTTT,CASSPRTGSESDTQYF
TRBD2,few,TRBV6-1,16,TRBJ2-1,TGTGCCAGCGGGCTAGCGGGAGGGCCGAGGGACAATGAGCAGTTCTTC,CASGLAGGPRDNEQFF
NA,many,TRBV7-6,14,TRBJ2-7,TGTGCCAGTTCGAGGGGGGGCTCCTCCTACGAGCAGTACTTC,CASSRGGSSYEQYF
NA,NA,TRBV12-3/TRBV12-4,12,TRBJ1-5,TGTGCCAGCAGTTTACGAGCCCAGCCCCAGCATTTT,CASSLRAQPQHF
NA,NA,TRBV3-1,16,TRBJ2-1,TGTGCCAGCAGCCAAGGGTCAGCGGCCTCCTACAATGAGCAGTTCTTC,CASSQGSAASYNEQFF
TRBD1,NA,TRBV5-5,16,TRBJ1-5,TGTGCCAGCAGCTTGGTCGGGACAGGGGGATATCAGCCCCAGCATTTT,CASSLVGTGGYQPQHF